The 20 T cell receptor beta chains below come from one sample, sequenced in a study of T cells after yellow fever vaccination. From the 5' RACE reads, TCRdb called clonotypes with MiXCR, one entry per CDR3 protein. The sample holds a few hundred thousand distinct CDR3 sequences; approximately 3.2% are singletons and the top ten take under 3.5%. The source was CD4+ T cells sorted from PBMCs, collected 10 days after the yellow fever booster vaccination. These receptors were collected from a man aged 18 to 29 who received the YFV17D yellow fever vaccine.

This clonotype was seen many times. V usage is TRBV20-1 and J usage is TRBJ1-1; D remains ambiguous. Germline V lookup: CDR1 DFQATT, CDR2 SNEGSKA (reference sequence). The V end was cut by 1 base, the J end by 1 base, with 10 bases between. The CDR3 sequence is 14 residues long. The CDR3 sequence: CSARGPGGNTEAFF. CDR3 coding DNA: TGCAGTGCTAGAGGGCCGGGAGGGAACACTGAAGCTTTCTTT.

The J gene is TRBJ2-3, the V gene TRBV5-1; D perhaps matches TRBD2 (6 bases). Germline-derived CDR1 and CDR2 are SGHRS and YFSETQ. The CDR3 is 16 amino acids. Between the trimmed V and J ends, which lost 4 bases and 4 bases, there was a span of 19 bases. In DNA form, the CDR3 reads TGCGCCAGCAGCCTGCCGGCGGGGAGAAGGGCAGATACGCAGTATTTT. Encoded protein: CASSLPAGRRADTQYF.

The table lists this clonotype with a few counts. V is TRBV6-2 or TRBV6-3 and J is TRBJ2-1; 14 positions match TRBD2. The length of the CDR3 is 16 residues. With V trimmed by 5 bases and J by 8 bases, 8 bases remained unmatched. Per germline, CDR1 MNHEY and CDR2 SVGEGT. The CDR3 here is CASSTPGLAGEYEQFF. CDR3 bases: TGTGCCAGCAGTACCCCGGGACTAGCGGGGGAGTATGAGCAGTTCTTC.

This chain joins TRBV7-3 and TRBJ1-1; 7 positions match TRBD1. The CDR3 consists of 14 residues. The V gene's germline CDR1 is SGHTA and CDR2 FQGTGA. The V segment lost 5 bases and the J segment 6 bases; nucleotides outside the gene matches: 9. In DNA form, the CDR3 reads TGTGCCAGCAGCGCTACACCGCAGGGGGCTGAAGCTTTCTTT. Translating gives CASSATPQGAEAFF.

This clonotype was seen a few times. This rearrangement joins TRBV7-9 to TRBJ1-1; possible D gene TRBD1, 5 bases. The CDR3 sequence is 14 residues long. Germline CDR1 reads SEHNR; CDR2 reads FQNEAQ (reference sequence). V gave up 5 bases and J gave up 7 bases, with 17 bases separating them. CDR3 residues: CASSPYSGAGEAFF. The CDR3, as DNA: TGTGCCAGCAGCCCCTACAGTGGGGCCGGTGAAGCTTTCTTT.

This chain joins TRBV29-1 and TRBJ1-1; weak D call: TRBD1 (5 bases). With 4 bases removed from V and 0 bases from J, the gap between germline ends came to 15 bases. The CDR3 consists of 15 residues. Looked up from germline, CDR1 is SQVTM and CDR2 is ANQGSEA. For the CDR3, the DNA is TGCAGCGTTGGAATGAGGGGTACCATGAACACTGAAGCTTTCTTT. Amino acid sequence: CSVGMRGTMNTEAFF.

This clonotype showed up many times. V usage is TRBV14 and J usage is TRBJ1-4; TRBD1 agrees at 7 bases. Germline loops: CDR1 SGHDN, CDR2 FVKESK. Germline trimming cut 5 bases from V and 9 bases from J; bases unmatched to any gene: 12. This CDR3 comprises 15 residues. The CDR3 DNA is TGTGCCAGCAGCTTGCGCAGGGGGACAGAAAAAAAACTGTTTTTT. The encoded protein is CASSLRRGTEKKLFF.

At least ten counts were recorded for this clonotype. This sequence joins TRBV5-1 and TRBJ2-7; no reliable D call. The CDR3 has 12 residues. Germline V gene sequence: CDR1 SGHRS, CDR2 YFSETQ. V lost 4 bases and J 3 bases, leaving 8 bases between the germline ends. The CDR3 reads CASSLSHYEQYF. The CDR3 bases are TGCGCCAGCAGCCTTTCTCACTACGAGCAGTACTTC.

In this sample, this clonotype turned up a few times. This CDR3 reads CASSLVLSRGNQPQHF. The CDR3 bases are TGCGCCAGCAGCTTGGTTCTAAGTAGAGGTAATCAGCCCCAGCATTTT. The genes are TRBV5-1 and TRBJ1-5; D is undetermined. Per germline, CDR1 SGHRS and CDR2 YFSETQ. The CDR3 is 16 residues long. V lost 0 bases, J lost 4 bases, and 14 bases lay in between.

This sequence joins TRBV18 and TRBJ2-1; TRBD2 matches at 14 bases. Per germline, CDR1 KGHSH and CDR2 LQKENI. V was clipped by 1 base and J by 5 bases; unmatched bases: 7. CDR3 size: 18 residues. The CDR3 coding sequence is TGTGCCAGCTCACCACTACCCCCGACTAGCGGGGGGGACAATGAGCAGTTCTTC. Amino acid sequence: CASSPLPPTSGGDNEQFF.

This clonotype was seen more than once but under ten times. The CDR3 DNA reads as TGTGCCAGTAGTTCGGGGACAGGGGTTGGGGAAGCTTTCTTT. Encoded protein: CASSSGTGVGEAFF. V gene TRBV19 combines with J gene TRBJ1-1; 10 bases match TRBD1. The ends lost 5 bases at V and 8 bases at J; junction bases unmatched: 8. This CDR3 spans 14 amino acids. CDR1 is LNHDA, CDR2 SQIVND, per germline (reference sequence).

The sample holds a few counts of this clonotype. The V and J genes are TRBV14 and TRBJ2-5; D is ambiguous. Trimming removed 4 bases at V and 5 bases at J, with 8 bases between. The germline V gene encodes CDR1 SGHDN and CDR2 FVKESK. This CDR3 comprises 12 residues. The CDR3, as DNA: TGTGCCAGCAGCCTTTTTAGGGAGACCCAGTACTTC. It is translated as CASSLFRETQYF.

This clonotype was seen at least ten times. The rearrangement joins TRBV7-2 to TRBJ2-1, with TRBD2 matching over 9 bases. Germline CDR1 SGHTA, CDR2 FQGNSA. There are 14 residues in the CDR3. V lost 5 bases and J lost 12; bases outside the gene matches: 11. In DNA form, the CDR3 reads TGTGCCAGCAGCCCCAGCGGGGGGCTATGGGGGCAGTTCTTC. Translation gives CASSPSGGLWGQFF.

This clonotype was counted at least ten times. This CDR3 is CASSYSGTGVIQYF. DNA of the CDR3: TGTGCCAGCAGTTACTCGGGGACAGGGGTCATTCAGTACTTC. The chain carries TRBV6-2 or TRBV6-3 and TRBJ2-4; 10 positions match TRBD1. V gave up 0 bases and J gave up 9 bases; unmatched junction bases: 2. The germline V gene has CDR1 MNHEY and CDR2 SVGEGT. The CDR3 is 14 amino acids.

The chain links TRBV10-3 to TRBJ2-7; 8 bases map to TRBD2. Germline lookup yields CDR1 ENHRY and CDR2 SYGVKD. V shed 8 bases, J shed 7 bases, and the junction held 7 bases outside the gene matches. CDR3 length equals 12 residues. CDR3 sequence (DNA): TGTGCCATCGGGCTAGCGGGCGGGGAGCAGTACGTC. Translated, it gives CAIGLAGGEQYV.

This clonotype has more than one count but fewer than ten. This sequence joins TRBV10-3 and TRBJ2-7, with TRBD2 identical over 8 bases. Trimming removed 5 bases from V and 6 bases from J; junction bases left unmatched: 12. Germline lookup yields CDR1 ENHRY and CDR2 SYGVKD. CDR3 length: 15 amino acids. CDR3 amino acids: CAISYTGTRRSEQYF. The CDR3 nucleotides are TGTGCCATCAGTTATACCGGGACTAGAAGAAGCGAGCAGTACTTC.

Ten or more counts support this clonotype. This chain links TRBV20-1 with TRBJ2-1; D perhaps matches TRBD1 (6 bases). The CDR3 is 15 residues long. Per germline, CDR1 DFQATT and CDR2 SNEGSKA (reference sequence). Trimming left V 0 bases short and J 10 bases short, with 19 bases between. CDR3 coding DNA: TGCAGTGCTAGAGATGGAGGCAGGGGTTTAGGGGAGCAGTTCTTC. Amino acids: CSARDGGRGLGEQFF.

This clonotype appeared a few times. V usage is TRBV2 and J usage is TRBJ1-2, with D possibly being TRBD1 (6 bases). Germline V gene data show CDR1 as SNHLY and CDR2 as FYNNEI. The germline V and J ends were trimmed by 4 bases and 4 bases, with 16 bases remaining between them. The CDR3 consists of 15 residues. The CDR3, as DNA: TGTGCCAGCAGTGTGTCCGGGGGCCTTAGCTATGGCTACACCTTC. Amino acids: CASSVSGGLSYGYTF.

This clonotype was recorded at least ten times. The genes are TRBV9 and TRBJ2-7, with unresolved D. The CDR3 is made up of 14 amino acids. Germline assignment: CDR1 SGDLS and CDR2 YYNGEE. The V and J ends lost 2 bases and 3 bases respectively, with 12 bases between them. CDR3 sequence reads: CASSVRPTFYEQYF. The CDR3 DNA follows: TGTGCCAGCAGCGTCAGACCAACCTTCTACGAGCAGTACTTC.

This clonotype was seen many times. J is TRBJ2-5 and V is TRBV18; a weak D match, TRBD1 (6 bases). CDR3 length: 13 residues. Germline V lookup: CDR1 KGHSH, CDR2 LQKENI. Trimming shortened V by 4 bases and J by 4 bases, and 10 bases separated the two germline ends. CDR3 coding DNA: TGTGCCAGCTCACTACAGGGTGCAGAGACCCAGTACTTC. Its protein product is CASSLQGAETQYF.